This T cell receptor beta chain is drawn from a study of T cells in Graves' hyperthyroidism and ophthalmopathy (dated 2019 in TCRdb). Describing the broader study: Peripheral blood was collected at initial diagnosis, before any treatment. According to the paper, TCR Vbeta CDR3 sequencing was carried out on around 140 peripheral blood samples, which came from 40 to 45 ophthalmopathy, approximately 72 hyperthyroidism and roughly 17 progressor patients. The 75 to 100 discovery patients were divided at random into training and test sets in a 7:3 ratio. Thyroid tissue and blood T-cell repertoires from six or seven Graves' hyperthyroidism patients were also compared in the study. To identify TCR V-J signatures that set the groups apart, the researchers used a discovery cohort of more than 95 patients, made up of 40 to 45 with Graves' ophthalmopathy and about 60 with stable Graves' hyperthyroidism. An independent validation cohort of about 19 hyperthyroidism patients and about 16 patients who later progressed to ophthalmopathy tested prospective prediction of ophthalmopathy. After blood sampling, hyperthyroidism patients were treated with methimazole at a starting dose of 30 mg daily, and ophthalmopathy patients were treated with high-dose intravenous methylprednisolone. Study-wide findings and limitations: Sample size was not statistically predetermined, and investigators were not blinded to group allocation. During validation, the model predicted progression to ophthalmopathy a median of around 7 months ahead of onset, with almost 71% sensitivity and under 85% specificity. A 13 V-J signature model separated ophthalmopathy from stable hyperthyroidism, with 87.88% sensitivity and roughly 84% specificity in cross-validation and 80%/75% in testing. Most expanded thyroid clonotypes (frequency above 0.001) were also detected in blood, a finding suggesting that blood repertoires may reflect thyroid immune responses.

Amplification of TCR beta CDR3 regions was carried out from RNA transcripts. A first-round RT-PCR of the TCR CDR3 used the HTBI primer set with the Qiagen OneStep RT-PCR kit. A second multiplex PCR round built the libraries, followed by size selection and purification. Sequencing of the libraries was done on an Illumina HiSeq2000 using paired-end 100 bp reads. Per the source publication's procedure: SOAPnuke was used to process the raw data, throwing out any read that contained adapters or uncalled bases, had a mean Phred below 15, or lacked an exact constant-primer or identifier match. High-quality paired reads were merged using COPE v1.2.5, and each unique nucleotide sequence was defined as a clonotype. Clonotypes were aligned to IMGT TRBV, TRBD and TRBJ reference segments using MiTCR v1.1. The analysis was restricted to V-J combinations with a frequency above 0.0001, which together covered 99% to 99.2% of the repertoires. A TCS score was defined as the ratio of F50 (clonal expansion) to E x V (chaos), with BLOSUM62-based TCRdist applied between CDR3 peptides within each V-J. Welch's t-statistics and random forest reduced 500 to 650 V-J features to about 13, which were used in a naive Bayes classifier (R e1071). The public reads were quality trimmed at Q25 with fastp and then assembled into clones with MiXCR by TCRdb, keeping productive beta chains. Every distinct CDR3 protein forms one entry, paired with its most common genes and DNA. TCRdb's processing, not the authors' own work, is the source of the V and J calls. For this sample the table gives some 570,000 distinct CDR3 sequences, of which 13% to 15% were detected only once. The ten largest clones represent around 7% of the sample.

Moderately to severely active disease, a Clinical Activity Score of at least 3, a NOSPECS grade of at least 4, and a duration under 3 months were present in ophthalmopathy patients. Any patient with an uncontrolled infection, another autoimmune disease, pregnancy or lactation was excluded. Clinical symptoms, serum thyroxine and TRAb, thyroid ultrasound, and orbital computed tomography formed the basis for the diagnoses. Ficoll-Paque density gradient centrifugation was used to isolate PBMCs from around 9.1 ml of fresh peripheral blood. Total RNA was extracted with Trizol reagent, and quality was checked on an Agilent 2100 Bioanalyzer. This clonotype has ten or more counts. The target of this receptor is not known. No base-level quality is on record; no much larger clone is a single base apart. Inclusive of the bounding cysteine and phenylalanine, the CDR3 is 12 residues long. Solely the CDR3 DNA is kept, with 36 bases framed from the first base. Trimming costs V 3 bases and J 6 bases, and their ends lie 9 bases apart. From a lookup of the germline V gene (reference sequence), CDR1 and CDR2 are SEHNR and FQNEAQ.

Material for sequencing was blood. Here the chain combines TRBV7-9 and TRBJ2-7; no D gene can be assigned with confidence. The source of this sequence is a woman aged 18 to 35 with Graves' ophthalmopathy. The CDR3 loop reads CASSFSFSEQYF. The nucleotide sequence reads TGTGCCAGCAGCTTTTCGTTTTCCGAGCAGTACTTC.